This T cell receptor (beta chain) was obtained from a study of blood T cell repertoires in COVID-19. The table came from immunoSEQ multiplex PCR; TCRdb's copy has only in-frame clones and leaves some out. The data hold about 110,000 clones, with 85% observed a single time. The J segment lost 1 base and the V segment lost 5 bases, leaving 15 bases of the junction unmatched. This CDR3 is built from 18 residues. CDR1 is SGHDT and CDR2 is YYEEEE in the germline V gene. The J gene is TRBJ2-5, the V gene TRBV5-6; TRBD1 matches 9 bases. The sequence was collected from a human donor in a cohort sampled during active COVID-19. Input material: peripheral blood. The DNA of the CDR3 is TGTGCCAGCAGTTTACCTATCCGGGACAGGGAGCTCCAAGAGACCCAGTACTTC. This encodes CASSLPIRDRELQETQYF.